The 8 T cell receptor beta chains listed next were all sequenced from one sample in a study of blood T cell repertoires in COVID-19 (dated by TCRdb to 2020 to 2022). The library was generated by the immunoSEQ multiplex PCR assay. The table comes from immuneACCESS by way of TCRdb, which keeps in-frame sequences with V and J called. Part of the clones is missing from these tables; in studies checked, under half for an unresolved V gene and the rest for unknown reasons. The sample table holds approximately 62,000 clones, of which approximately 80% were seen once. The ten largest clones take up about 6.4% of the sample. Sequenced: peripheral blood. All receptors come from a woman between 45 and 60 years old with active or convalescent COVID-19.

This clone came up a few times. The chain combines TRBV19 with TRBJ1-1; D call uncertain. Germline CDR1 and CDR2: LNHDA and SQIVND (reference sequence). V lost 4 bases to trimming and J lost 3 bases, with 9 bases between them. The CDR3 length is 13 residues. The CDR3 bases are TGTGCCAGTAGTACCACGAGGGACACTGAAGCTTTCTTT. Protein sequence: CASSTTRDTEAFF.

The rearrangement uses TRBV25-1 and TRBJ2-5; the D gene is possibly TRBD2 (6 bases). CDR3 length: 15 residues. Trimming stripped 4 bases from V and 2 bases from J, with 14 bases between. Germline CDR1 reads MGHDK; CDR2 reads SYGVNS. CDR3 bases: TGTGCCAGCAGTGCTCCGGGACTTGGACAAGAGACCCAGTACTTC. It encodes CASSAPGLGQETQYF.

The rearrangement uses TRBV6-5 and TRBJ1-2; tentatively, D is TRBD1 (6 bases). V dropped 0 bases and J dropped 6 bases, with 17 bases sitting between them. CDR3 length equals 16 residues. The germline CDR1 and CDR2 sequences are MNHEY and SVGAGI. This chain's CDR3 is CASSYSMAGAFDGYTF. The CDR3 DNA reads TGTGCCAGCAGTTACTCGATGGCAGGGGCCTTTGATGGCTACACCTTC.

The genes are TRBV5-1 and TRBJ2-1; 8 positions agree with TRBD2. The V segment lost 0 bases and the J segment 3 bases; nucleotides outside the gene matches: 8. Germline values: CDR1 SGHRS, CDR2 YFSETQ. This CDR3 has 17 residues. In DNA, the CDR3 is TGCGCCAGCAGCTTGGAAGTCGGGAGGGCTATCTACAATGAGCAGTTCTTC. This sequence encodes CASSLEVGRAIYNEQFF.

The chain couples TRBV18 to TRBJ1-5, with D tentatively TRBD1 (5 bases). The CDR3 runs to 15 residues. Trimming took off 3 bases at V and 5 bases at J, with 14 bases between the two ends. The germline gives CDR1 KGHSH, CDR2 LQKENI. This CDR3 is CASSPQEGSYQPQHF. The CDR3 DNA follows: TGTGCCAGCTCACCCCAGGAGGGGAGTTATCAGCCCCAGCATTTT.

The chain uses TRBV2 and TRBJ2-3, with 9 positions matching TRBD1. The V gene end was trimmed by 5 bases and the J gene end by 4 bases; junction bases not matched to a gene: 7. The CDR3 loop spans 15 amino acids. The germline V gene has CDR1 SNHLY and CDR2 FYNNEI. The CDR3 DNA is TGTGCCAGCAGTTGGGACAGGGTGAGGTCAGATACGCAGTATTTT. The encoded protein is CASSWDRVRSDTQYF. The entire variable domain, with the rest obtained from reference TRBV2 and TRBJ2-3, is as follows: EPEVTQTPSHQVTQMGQEVILRCVPISNHLYFYWYRQILGQKVEFLVSFYNNEISEKSEIFDDQFSVERPDGSNFTLKIRSTKLEDSAMYFCASSWDRVRSDTQYFGPGTRLTVL.

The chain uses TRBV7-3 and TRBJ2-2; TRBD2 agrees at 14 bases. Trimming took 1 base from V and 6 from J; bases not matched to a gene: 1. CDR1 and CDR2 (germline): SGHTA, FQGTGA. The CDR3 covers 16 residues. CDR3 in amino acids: CASSLMGLAGAGELFF. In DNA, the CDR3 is TGTGCCAGCAGCTTAATGGGACTAGCGGGAGCCGGGGAGCTGTTTTTT.

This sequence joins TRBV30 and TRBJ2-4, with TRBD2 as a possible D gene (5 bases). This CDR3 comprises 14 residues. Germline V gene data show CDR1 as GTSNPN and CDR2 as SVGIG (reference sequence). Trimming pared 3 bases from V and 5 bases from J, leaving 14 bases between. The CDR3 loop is CAWRARGWQNIQYF. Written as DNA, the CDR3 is TGTGCCTGGAGGGCCCGGGGATGGCAAAACATTCAGTACTTC. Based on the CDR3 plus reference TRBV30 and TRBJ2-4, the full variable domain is SQTIHQWPATLVQPVGSPLSLECTVEGTSNPNLYWYRQAAGRGLQLLFYSVGIGQISSEVPQNLSASRPQDRQFILSSKKLLLSDSGFYLCAWRARGWQNIQYFGAGTRLSVL.